This paragraph reports one TCR beta chain. Its antigen is currently not known. Base qualities are not provided; no much larger clone lies one nucleotide away. The CDR3, cysteine through phenylalanine, is 15 amino acids long. The only DNA kept is the CDR3, 45 bases in frame from the first base. The V end loses 1 base and the J end loses 2 bases, and a stretch of 12 bases separates them. CDR1 and CDR2 were assigned from the germline V gene as MGHDK and SYGVNS. The library was built by means of 5' RACE. The sequencer listed for this sample is Illumina HiSeq 2500. A second PCR of 7 to 11 cycles was run with a J-beta primer mix and a sample-barcoded 5' primer. Each TCR beta cDNA molecule received a unique molecular identifier from a template-switch 5' adaptor carrying 12 random nucleotides. Each sample yielded at least 2.5 million CDR3-containing paired-end reads. All of the RNA was converted into first-strand cDNA using the Mint cDNA synthesis kit, with a TRBC-specific oligonucleotide serving as the primer. Following uracil-DNA glycosylase treatment, a first 18-cycle PCR with universal primers M1SS and BC2_uni_R was performed on all cDNA. Regarding the original processing steps: Each sample was normalized by randomly selecting 1 million high-quality reads, each carrying a distinct molecular identifier. Reads with shared molecular identifiers were discarded instead of being binned into consensus sequences. CDR3 identification, clonotype clustering and error correction used MiTCR with a Q25 quality threshold and the strictest error-elimination algorithm. A nonparametric unseen species model with Euler transformation was used to estimate lower-bound total TCR beta diversity. The public reads were reprocessed in TCRdb via fastp at Q25 and MiXCR, keeping in-frame beta chains. CDR3 protein sequences are deduplicated, and each keeps its most common genes and DNA. These V and J calls originate from TCRdb's pipeline instead of the authors' own analysis. The sample table contains 890,000 or so distinct CDR3 sequences; only one count was recorded for approximately 59% of them. About a quarter of the sample comes from the top ten.

The data were taken from a study of blood T cells in healthy people across ages (dated by TCRdb to the mid-2010s). Background on the whole study: In model experiments, roughly one uniquely barcoded TCR beta cDNA molecule per two T cells was captured by template switching. The study measured age-related changes in TCR beta repertoire diversity using deep sequencing normalized with unique cDNA molecular identifiers. The donors were divided into four age groups: young (average approximately 15 years), middle-aged (about 41), aged (approximately 62) and long-lived (about 80). To avoid experimental bias, donors of different ages were randomly spread across the sequencing lanes. For two donors (one aged 18 to 29 and one aged 80 or older), the study analyzed two additional independent replicas of 1 million unique cDNA reads from the same blood draw.

General findings and caveats noted by the study authors: Donor CMV infection status was unknown, potentially confounding age-related changes in expanded clonotypes. Compared with the aged group, the long-lived group had more naive CD4+ T cells, fewer expanded clones and increased TCR diversity, suggesting age selection. Since profiling was done on bulk unsorted PBMCs, naive and antigen-experienced compartments could not be conclusively compared. Total diversity estimates from one million sequenced T cells were considered lower bounds and underestimates. Observed TCR beta diversity per million T cells fell roughly linearly with age, and a significant reduction was already apparent by age roughly 40. A strong correlation was found between observed TCR beta diversity and the percentage of naive T cells measured by flow cytometry.

Donors were 40 or so systemically healthy Caucasian individuals from Russia aged roughly 6 to 95 years. Each donor gave 8 to 10 milliliters of peripheral blood, drawn into EDTA-treated Vacutainer tubes. Ficoll-Paque density-gradient centrifugation was used to isolate PBMCs, with at least 7 million per sample. Total RNA was extracted from PBMCs with Trizol reagent, with at least 6 micrograms obtained per sample. The percentages of naive CD45RAhigh/CD27high T cells were determined by flow cytometry on a PBMC aliquot from every donor. The rearrangement combines TRBV25-1 with TRBJ2-7, with the D segment possibly TRBD1 or TRBD2, each aligning over 6 bases. The clonotype comes from a man younger than 40 in good health. The material sequenced was blood. CDR3 protein: CASSEFGGLAYEQYF. Here is the DNA: TGTGCCAGCAGTGAATTTGGGGGGCTCGCCTACGAGCAGTACTTC.